A selection of T cell receptor beta chains follows, all from one sample in a study of response to subunit inactivated influenza vaccine. MiXCR was run by TCRdb on the RT-PCR reads, yielding one entry per CDR3 protein. The table lists 500,000 to 750,000 distinct CDR3 sequences, approximately 14% of them singletons. The sequencing here drew on PBMCs from blood, taken about 12 days after vaccination. The source is a man aged 50 to 60 who received an inactivated influenza vaccine. The conserved cysteine and the conserved F or W are not part of the CDR3 here. D genes are given only for firm matches.

D gene: .; V gene: TRBV24-1; CDR3 protein: ATSVGVYAGELF
D gene: .; V gene: TRBV19; CDR3 protein: ASSIGGTPAF
D gene: .; V gene: TRBV29-1; CDR3 protein: SVEPDRGDTQY
D gene: .; V gene: TRBV12-3/TRBV12-4; CDR3 protein: ASRDISENTEAF
D gene: .; V gene: TRBV4-2; CDR3 protein: ASSQHEGGRADTQY
D gene: .; V gene: TRBV29-1; CDR3 protein: SVEDRYKNIQY
D gene: .; V gene: TRBV12-3/TRBV12-4; CDR3 protein: ASSTEGSGTGELF
D gene: TRBD2; V gene: TRBV7-8; CDR3 protein: ASSPRTSGSTAYEQY
D gene: TRBD1; V gene: TRBV5-1; CDR3 protein: ASSDGQGSTDTQY
D gene: .; V gene: TRBV28; CDR3 protein: ASSLSSSGELF
D gene: .; V gene: TRBV7-3; CDR3 protein: ASRWSPTDTQY
D gene: .; V gene: TRBV29-1; CDR3 protein: SVEDEVRSTDTQY
D gene: .; V gene: TRBV6-5; CDR3 protein: ASSYSSLISAAGELF
D gene: TRBD2; V gene: TRBV3-1; CDR3 protein: ASILSGENIQY
D gene: .; V gene: TRBV7-2; CDR3 protein: ASSFQGRQETQY
D gene: .; V gene: TRBV3-1; CDR3 protein: ASSPELNSYNEQF
D gene: .; V gene: TRBV6-2/TRBV6-3; CDR3 protein: ASSYFYGETQY
D gene: .; V gene: TRBV5-1; CDR3 protein: ASSPWVEDYYNEQF
D gene: TRBD2; V gene: TRBV6-5; CDR3 protein: ASSYSAGGNTDTQY
D gene: .; V gene: TRBV5-1; CDR3 protein: ASSFPGEQETQY
D gene: .; V gene: TRBV11-3; CDR3 protein: ASSLDRTATQY
D gene: .; V gene: TRBV12-3/TRBV12-4; CDR3 protein: ASSSGQYYGYT
D gene: TRBD1; V gene: TRBV10-3; CDR3 protein: AISEGTGRTKSPQY
D gene: TRBD2; V gene: TRBV28; CDR3 protein: ASSLVREDHNEQF
D gene: .; V gene: TRBV6-2/TRBV6-3; CDR3 protein: ASSWGGYGYT
D gene: TRBD2; V gene: TRBV12-3/TRBV12-4; CDR3 protein: ASSHGGRGSSYNEQF
D gene: TRBD1; V gene: TRBV7-9; CDR3 protein: ASSSDRAGETQY
D gene: .; V gene: TRBV6-2/TRBV6-3; CDR3 protein: ASSYIRAGRNEQF
D gene: .; V gene: TRBV20-1; CDR3 protein: SASPSYEQY
D gene: TRBD2; V gene: TRBV9; CDR3 protein: ASSVGAGLKNEQF
D gene: .; V gene: TRBV5-1; CDR3 protein: ASRSGGQDLYGYT
D gene: .; V gene: TRBV3-1; CDR3 protein: ASSPWRGTYNEQF
D gene: .; V gene: TRBV20-1; CDR3 protein: SANRGAYEQY
D gene: .; V gene: TRBV28; CDR3 protein: ASSRSDGYT
D gene: .; V gene: TRBV25-1; CDR3 protein: ASGRGGAGEAY
D gene: TRBD1; V gene: TRBV6-5; CDR3 protein: ASSNHRDSPFASPLH
D gene: TRBD1; V gene: TRBV29-1; CDR3 protein: SVLDRGHSPEAF
D gene: TRBD2; V gene: TRBV28; CDR3 protein: ASYSGIAYNEQF
D gene: .; V gene: TRBV4-1; CDR3 protein: ASSHRRDTQRV
D gene: .; V gene: TRBV28; CDR3 protein: ASTLIMEGGRGYT
D gene: TRBD2; V gene: TRBV5-6; CDR3 protein: ASNQAGAPPDTQY